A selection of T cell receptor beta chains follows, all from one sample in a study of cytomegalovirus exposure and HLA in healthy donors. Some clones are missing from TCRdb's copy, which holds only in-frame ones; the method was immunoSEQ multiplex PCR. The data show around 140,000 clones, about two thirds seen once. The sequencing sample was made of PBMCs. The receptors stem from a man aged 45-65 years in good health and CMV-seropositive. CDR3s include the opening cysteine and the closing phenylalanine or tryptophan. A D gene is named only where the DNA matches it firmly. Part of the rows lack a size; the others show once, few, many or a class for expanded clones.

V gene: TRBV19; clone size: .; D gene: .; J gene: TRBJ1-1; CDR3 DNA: TGTGCCAGTAGTCTGGGCCGGAACACTGAAGCTTTCTTT; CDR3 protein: CASSLGRNTEAFF
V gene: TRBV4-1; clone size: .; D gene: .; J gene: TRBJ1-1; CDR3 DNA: TGCGCCAGCAGCCAAGAAGAGGGGAACACTGAAGCTTTCTTT; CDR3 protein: CASSQEEGNTEAFF
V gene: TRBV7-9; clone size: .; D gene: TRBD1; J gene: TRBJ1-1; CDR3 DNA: TGTGCCAGCCTACGACAGGGGAAGAACACTGAAGCTTTCTTT; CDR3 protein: CASLRQGKNTEAFF
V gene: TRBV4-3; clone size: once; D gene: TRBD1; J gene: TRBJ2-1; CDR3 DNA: TGCGCCAGCAGCTTGGACAGGGGAGCCTACAATGAGCAGTTCTTC; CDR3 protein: CASSLDRGAYNEQFF
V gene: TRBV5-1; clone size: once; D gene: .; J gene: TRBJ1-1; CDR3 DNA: TGCGCCAGCAGCTTGGGGAGCAGATCGAACACTGAAGCTTTCTTT; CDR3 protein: CASSLGSRSNTEAFF
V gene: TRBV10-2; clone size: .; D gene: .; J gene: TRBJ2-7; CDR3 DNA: TGCGCCAGCAGTCGTGAGCCAACCTACGAGCAGTACTTC; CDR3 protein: CASSREPTYEQYF
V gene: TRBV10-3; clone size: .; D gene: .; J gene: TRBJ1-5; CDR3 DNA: TGTGCCATCAGTGAGTACAGTACCAATCAGCCCCAGCATTTT; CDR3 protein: CAISEYSTNQPQHF
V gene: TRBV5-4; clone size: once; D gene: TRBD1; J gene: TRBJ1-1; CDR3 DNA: TGTGCCAGCAGGGAGACAGGGGGCGCAGGAAACACTGAAGCTTTCTTT; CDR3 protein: CASRETGGAGNTEAFF
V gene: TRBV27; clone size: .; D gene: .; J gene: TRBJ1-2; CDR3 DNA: TGTGCCAGCAGTCCCTCCTCGGGTTTGAGGAAGGCGTCTCGATATGGCTACACCTTC; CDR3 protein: CASSPSSGLRKASRYGYTF
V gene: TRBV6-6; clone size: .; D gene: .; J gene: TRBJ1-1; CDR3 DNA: TGTGCCAGCAAAACCCGAGGGCAAGCTTTCTTT; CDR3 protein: CASKTRGQAFF
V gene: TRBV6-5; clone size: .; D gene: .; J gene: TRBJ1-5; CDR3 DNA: TGTGCCAGCAGCGATACAGGGCCCCAGCATTTT; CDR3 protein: CASSDTGPQHF
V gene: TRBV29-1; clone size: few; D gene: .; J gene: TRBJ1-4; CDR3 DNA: TGCAGCTCCCGTAGCCCCGGGGGAAAACTGTTTTTT; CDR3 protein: CSSRSPGGKLFF
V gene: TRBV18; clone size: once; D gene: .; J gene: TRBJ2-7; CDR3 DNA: TGTGCCAGCTCACCCCTGGCAGAGACTTACGAGCAGTACTTC; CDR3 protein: CASSPLAETYEQYF
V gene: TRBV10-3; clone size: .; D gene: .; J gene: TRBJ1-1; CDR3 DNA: TGTGCCATCAGGGGGGCAACGGGGGGTGCTGAAGCTTTCTTT; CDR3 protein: CAIRGATGGAEAFF
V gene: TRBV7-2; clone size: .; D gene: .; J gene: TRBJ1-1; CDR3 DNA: TGTGCCAGCAGCTCCAACGGGGTCGAAACGAACACTGAAGCTTTCTTT; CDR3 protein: CASSSNGVETNTEAFF
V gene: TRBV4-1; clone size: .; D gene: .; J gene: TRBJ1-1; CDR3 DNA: TGCGCCAGCAGCCAAGGTATCTTCGGTCTCTTGAACACTGAAGCTTTCTTT; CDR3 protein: CASSQGIFGLLNTEAFF
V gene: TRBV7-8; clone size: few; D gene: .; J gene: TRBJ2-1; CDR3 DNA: TGTGCCAGCAGCCCCGACAATGAGCAGTTCTTC; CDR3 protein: CASSPDNEQFF
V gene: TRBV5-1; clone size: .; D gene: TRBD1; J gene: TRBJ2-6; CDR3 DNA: TGCGCCAGCAGCGACCAGGGGGCTCTTGGGGCCAACGTCCTGACTTTC; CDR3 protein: CASSDQGALGANVLTF
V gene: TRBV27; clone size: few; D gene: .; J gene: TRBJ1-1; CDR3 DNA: TGTGCCAGCAGTTTCATGAGCGAAGCTTTCTTT; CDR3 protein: CASSFMSEAFF
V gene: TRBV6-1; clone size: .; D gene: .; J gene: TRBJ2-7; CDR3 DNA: TGTGCCAGCAGTGAAGCGTCGGCAGGAGGCGAGCAGTACTTC; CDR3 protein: CASSEASAGGEQYF
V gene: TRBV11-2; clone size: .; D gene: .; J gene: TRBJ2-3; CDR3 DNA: TGTGCCAGCAGCACCCGCAGGCGGGGAGGAGAACTTACCACAGATACGCAGTATTTT; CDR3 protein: CASSTRRRGGELTTDTQYF
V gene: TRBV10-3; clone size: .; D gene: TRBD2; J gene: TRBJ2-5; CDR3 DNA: TGTGCCATCAGTGCCGCGGGGGGCAGTTGGGAGACCCAGTACTTC; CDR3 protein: CAISAAGGSWETQYF
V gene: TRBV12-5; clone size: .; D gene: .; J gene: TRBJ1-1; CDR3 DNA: TGTGCTAGTGCCCCTAGGGGACTCGGGAACACTGAAGCTTTCTTT; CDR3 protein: CASAPRGLGNTEAFF
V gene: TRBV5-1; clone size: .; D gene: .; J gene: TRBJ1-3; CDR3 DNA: TGCGCCAGCAGCAAACAGGGTAGGATCGCTGGAAACACCATATATTTT; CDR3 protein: CASSKQGRIAGNTIYF
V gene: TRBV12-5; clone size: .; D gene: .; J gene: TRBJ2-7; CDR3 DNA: TGTGCTAGTGGTCGCGAGGGTACGGGGCAGTACTTC; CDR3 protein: CASGREGTGQYF
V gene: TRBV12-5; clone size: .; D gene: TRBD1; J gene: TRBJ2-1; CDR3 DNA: TGTGCTAGTGGTTTGGGGGGACAGACACTGCGTAGCGATGAGCAGTTCTTC; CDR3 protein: CASGLGGQTLRSDEQFF
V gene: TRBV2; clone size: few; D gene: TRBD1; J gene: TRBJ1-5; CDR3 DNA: TGTGCCAGCACCGGGAGGACAGGGGGAGTAGGCCAGCCCCAGCATTTT; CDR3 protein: CASTGRTGGVGQPQHF
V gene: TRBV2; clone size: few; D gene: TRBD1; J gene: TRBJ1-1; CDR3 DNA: TGTGCCAGCAGTGGACAGGGTGGCACTGAAGCTTTCTTT; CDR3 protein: CASSGQGGTEAFF
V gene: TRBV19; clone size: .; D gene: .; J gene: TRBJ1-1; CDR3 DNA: TGTGCCAGTAGTACGGGAGAGGGGGCTTTCTTT; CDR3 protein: CASSTGEGAFF
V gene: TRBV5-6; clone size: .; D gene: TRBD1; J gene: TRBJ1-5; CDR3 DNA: TGTGCCAGCAGCCCCTGGGACAGCAGTCAGCCCCAGCATTTT; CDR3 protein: CASSPWDSSQPQHF
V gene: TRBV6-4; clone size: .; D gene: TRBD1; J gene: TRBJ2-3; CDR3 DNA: TGTGCCAGCAGTGACAAGACAGGGGGTGTGGATACGCAGTATTTT; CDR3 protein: CASSDKTGGVDTQYF
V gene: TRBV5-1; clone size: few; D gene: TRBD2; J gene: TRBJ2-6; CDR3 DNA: TGCGCCAGCAGCCAAGATAGCGGGTCTGGGGCCAACGTCCTGACTTTC; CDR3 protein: CASSQDSGSGANVLTF
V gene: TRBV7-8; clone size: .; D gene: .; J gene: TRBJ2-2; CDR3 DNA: TGTGCCAGCAGCTTCGCGGCAACGAACACCGGGGAGCTGTTTTTT; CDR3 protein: CASSFAATNTGELFF
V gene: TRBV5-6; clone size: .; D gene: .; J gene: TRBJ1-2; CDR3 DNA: TGTGCCAGCAGCCAGGACTCCACCACTAACTATGGCTACACCTTC; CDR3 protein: CASSQDSTTNYGYTF
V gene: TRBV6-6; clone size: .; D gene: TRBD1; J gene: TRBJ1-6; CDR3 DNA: TGTGCCAGCAATGACAGGGTCGATTCACCCCTCCACTTT; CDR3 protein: CASNDRVDSPLHF
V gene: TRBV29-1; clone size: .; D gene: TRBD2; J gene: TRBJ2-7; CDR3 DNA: TGCAGCGTTGAAACCGCGGGAGGGGAGCAGTACTTC; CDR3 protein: CSVETAGGEQYF
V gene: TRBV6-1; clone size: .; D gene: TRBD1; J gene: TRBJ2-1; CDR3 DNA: TGTGCCAGCAGCTTAAGACAGGGCTCGGGTAATGAGCAGTTCTTC; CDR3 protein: CASSLRQGSGNEQFF